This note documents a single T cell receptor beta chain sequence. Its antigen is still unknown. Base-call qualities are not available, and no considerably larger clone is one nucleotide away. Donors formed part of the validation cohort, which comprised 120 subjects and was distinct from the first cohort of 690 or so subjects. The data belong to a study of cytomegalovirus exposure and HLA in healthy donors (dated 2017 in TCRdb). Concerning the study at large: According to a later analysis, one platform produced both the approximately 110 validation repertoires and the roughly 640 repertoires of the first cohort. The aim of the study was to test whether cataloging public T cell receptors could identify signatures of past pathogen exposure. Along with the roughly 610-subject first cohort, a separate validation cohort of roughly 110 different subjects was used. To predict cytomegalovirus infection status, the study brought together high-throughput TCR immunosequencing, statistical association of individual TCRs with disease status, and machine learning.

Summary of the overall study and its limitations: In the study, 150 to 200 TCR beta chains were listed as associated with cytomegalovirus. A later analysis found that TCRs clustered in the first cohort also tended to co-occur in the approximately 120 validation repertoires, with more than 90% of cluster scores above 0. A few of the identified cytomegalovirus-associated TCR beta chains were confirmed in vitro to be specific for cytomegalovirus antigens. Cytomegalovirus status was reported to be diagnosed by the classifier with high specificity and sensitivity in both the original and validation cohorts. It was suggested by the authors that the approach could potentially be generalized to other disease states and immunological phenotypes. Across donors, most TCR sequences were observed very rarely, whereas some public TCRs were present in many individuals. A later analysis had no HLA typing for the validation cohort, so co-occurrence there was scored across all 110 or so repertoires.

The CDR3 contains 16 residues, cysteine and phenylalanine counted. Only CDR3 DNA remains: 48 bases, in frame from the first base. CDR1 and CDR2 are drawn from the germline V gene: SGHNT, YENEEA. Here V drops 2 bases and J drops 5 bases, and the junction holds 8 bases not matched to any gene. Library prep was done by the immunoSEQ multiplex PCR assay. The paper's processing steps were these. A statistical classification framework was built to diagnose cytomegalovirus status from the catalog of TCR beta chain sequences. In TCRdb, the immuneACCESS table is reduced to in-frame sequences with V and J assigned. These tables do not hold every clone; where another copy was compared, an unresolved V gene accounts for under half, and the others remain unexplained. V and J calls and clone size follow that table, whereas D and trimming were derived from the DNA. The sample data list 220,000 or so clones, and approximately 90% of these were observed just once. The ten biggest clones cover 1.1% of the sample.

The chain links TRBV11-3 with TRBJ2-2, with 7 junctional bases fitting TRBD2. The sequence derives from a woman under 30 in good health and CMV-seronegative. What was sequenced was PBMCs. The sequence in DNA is TGTGCCAGCAGCTTAAAAACGGGAGGTTGGACCGGGGAGCTGTTTTTT. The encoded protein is CASSLKTGGWTGELFF.